This T cell receptor (beta chain) was captured in a study of tumor-infiltrating lymphocytes in primary liver carcinoma. Background on the study: Primary liver carcinoma, confirmed by histopathology, was surgically resected.

CDR1 and CDR2 (germline): SGHAT, FQNNGV. The CDR3 is 18 amino acids. It was unsorted whole blood that yielded blood RNA, and germline DNA was also extracted. The researchers drew roughly 3.9 milliliters of peripheral blood before surgery. Concerning this clonotype itself: Antigen: not known. One junction end does not reproduce the germline sequence, and a read error may be involved.

Total RNA (roughly 530 ng) served as template for TCR beta cDNA synthesis primed by a constant-region primer. Researchers made the TCR beta libraries by running three nested multiplex PCR rounds with slightly modified ARM-PCR. For around 11 cycles apiece, the opening two PCR rounds ran with TRBV1-TRBV30 forward primers and a C-beta reverse primer. From the multiplex PCR reads, TCRdb called clonotypes with MiXCR, one entry per CDR3 protein. The table lists about 180,000 distinct CDR3 sequences, around 60% of them singletons. Whole-study findings and limits: Overlap in tumor-adjacent and tumor-blood pairs fell below that of tumor region pairs.

Input material: peripheral blood. The TCR was taken from a man between 40 and 49 years old with primary liver carcinoma and hepatitis B virus infection. The V gene is TRBV11-2, the J gene TRBJ2-3, with 7 bases lining up with TRBD1. CDR3 sequence reads: CTSSLNLDRWTETDTHYF. CDR3 bases: TGTACCAGCAGCTTAAATTTGGACAGGTGGACGGAAACAGATACGCACTATTTT. The full variable domain, its missing parts supplied by reference TRBV11-2 and TRBJ2-3, is EAGVAQSPRYKIIEKRQSVAFWCNPISGHATLYWYQQILGQGPKLLIQFQNNGVVDDSQLPKDRFSAERLKGVDSTLKIQPAKLEDSAVYLCTSSLNLDRWTETDTHYFGPGTRLTVL.